The clone carrying this TCR beta chain was picked up one time. The antigen remains unidentified. Per germline, CDR1 LNHDA and CDR2 SQIVND (reference sequence). V was clipped by 1 base and J by 4 bases, with 13 bases between them. This CDR3 spans 15 amino acids. This sample is drawn from a study of tumor-infiltrating lymphocytes in localized non-small cell lung cancer. Study-wide context: Some samples were collected after neoadjuvant chemotherapy; smokers, never-smokers and several histologies were included.

Clones were sequenced by immunoSEQ multiplex PCR, and TCRdb holds only the in-frame ones, with some missing. This table has about 8,400 clones, roughly 80% appearing once. General observations from the study: Compared with uninvolved lung, tumors showed higher T cell infiltration by TCRbeta sequencing. Available tissue quantity limited TCR sequencing to a patient subset. Technical variation could not be separated from intratumor heterogeneity here.

Material: uninvolved lung tissue not adjacent to the tumor. The receptor was isolated from a human donor with non-small cell lung cancer. This sequence joins TRBV19 and TRBJ1-2; D gene uncertain. Written as DNA, the CDR3 is TGTGCCAGTAGTATAGTCCAACCCGGGAGCTATGGCTACACCTTC. This codes for CASSIVQPGSYGYTF.